These T cell receptor beta chains were read from a single sample in a study of T cells in Graves' hyperthyroidism and ophthalmopathy. TCRdb redid the calling of the multiplex PCR reads with MiXCR, one entry per CDR3 protein. In the table there are around 500,000 distinct CDR3 sequences, 11% to 15% of which are singletons. Sequenced input: blood. These TCRs come from a woman in her 40s with Graves' hyperthyroidism. CDR3s include the opening cysteine and the closing phenylalanine or tryptophan. The D gene is left open where the match is weak. Some rows mark clone size as missing; the rest say once, few, many or name a class of expanded clone.

TRBJ2-7 | . | TRBV27 | TRBD1 | TGTGCCAGCAGGACAGGGGCAGTAAGCTCCTACGAGCAGTACTTC | CASRTGAVSSYEQYF
TRBJ2-1 | many | TRBV18 | . | TGTGCCAGCTCACCATCCACAGGTTTTGAGCAGTTCTTC | CASSPSTGFEQFF
TRBJ2-7 | many | TRBV2 | TRBD1 | TGTGCCAGCAGTAGACCCGGGACAGGGAGTTACGAGCAGTACTTC | CASSRPGTGSYEQYF
TRBJ1-5 | many | TRBV4-1 | . | TGCGCCAGCAGCCAAGATCGAGCGTTTGGCCAGCCCCAGCATTTT | CASSQDRAFGQPQHF
TRBJ2-7 | few | TRBV20-1 | . | TGCAGTGCTAACAGGGTTTGGTACGAGCAGTACTTC | CSANRVWYEQYF
TRBJ2-3 | . | TRBV5-1 | . | TGCGCCAGCAGAAACATAGCGTCTAGCACAGATACGCAGTATTTT | CASRNIASSTDTQYF
TRBJ2-1 | many | TRBV11-1 | TRBD2 | TGTGCCAGCAGCCACCTCGGGACTAGCGGGACCAATGAGCAGTTCTTC | CASSHLGTSGTNEQFF
TRBJ1-1 | many | TRBV29-1 | . | TGCAGCGTTGAAGGGGGTCTTGAGACTGAAGCTTTCTTT | CSVEGGLETEAFF
TRBJ2-7 | . | TRBV6-1 | . | TGTGCCAGCAGTCGCAGGACGTCGCCCTACGAGCAGTACTTC | CASSRRTSPYEQYF
TRBJ1-2 | many | TRBV6-1 | . | TGTGCCAGCAGTGAAACCCGGCAGGGGCGTAACTATGGCTACACCTTC | CASSETRQGRNYGYTF
TRBJ1-1 | . | TRBV25-1 | . | TGTGCCAGCAGTGAGACCGAAACTGAAGCTTTCTTT | CASSETETEAFF
TRBJ1-5 | many | TRBV6-6 | . | TGTGCCAGCAGTTACTCGGGATCCCTGTCGCCCCAGCATTTT | CASSYSGSLSPQHF
TRBJ1-2 | . | TRBV10-3 | . | TGTGCCATCAGCCCGGACAGTGTATATGGCTACACCTTC | CAISPDSVYGYTF
TRBJ1-1 | . | TRBV9 | . | TGTGCCAGCAGCGTAGAGGGACGCGACACTGAAGCTTTCTTT | CASSVEGRDTEAFF
TRBJ2-3 | many | TRBV20-1 | TRBD1 | TGCAGTGCTAGAGATCCGGGACAGGGGCACACAGATACGCAGTATTTT | CSARDPGQGHTDTQYF
TRBJ1-1 | many | TRBV6-5 | . | TGTGCCAGCAGTTACTCTCCAGCGAACACTGAAGCTTTCTTT | CASSYSPANTEAFF
TRBJ2-5 | few | TRBV10-3 | . | TGTGCCATCAGTGACCTGTGGAGGGACCAAGAGACCCAGTACTTC | CAISDLWRDQETQYF
TRBJ2-7 | many | TRBV3-1 | TRBD2 | TGTGCCAGCAGCCAGGGGGGGGATTACGAGCAGTACTTC | CASSQGGDYEQYF
TRBJ2-2 | many | TRBV7-2 | . | TGTGCCAGCAGCCCCGTGAGGAACACCGGGGAGCTGTTTTTT | CASSPVRNTGELFF
TRBJ2-3 | many | TRBV28 | TRBD1 | TGTGCCAGCAGGCGGGACAGGGGGGTTGCAGATACGCAGTATTTT | CASRRDRGVADTQYF
TRBJ1-5 | . | TRBV25-1 | . | TGTGCCAGCAGTGAGTCGAAGATGCAGGGGCTTTCTCAGCCCCAGCATTTT | CASSESKMQGLSQPQHF
TRBJ2-1 | many | TRBV28 | TRBD1 | TGTGCCACAGGGGGCGGGTGGTCCTACAATGAGCAGTTCTTC | CATGGGWSYNEQFF
TRBJ2-5 | many | TRBV5-1 | . | TGCGCCAGCAGACAAAACCAAGAGACCCAGTACTTC | CASRQNQETQYF
TRBJ2-7 | few | TRBV18 | TRBD1 | TGTGCCAGCTCACCACCGACAGGGGCCGCCTACGAGCAGTACTTC | CASSPPTGAAYEQYF
TRBJ1-2 | many | TRBV14 | TRBD1 | TGTGCCAGCAGCCAGGACAGGGTCAGTGGCTACACCTTC | CASSQDRVSGYTF
TRBJ1-4 | many | TRBV24-1 | . | TGTGCCACCAGCCAAGGGCCTAATGAAAAACTGTTTTTT | CATSQGPNEKLFF
TRBJ2-2 | many | TRBV6-1 | TRBD2 | TGTGCCAGCAGGGCCCTAGCGGGAGCCAACACCGGGGAGCTGTTTTTT | CASRALAGANTGELFF